Below are 16 T cell receptor beta chains sequenced from a single sample in a study of cytomegalovirus exposure and HLA in healthy donors. The PCR employed 60 Vbeta primers together with 13 Jbeta primers. Sequencing used immunoSEQ multiplex PCR; TCRdb keeps in-frame clones, though not all of them. The sample lists 90,000 to 130,000 clones, approximately 80% occurring once. Source material: PBMCs. The receptors were sampled from a man younger than 45 in good health and CMV-seropositive.

The chain has TRBV27 and TRBJ2-7, with 9 bases identical to TRBD1. V lost 5 bases, J lost 5 bases, and 7 bases stayed unmatched. CDR1 MNHEY and CDR2 SMNVEV come from the germline V gene (reference sequence). This CDR3 has 14 amino acids. CDR3 in amino acids: CASSRAGTGNEQYF. DNA of the CDR3: TGTGCCAGCAGTCGAGCCGGGACAGGGAACGAGCAGTACTTC.

This chain joins TRBV28 and TRBJ1-1, with D maybe TRBD1 (5 bases). Between the trimmed V and J ends, which lost 2 bases and 4 bases, there was a span of 11 bases. Germline CDR1 reads MDHEN; CDR2 reads SYDVKM. The CDR3 runs 14 residues. In nucleotides, the CDR3 is TGTGCCAGCAGTTTACAGGGTTTGGGCACTGAAGCTTTCTTT. It yields the protein CASSLQGLGTEAFF.

This clone came up once. The V call is TRBV6-1, the J call TRBJ1-5, with 8 bases that match TRBD1. The CDR3 covers 15 residues. The V gene end was trimmed by 4 bases and the J gene end by 7 bases; junction bases not matched to a gene: 9. The germline V gene encodes CDR1 MNHNS and CDR2 SASEGT. The CDR3 protein is CASSATGEERQPQHF. DNA of the CDR3: TGTGCCAGCAGTGCGACAGGGGAAGAAAGACAGCCCCAGCATTTT.

The J gene is TRBJ1-2, the V gene TRBV6-5, with TRBD1 as a possible D gene (6 bases). Germline CDR1 and CDR2: MNHEY and SVGAGI. V was pared by 4 bases and J by 3 bases, with 15 bases between. This CDR3 spans 15 amino acids. The chain's CDR3 is CASSLQGSSYYGYTF. The DNA for the CDR3 is TGTGCCAGCAGTTTACAGGGTTCCTCCTACTATGGCTACACCTTC.

The rearrangement links TRBV28 to TRBJ2-5, with 10 bases lining up with TRBD1. This CDR3 region has 16 residues. Germline loops: CDR1 MDHEN, CDR2 SYDVKM. Trimming cost V 5 bases and J 2 bases; bases outside gene matches: 8. CDR3 residues: CASSPSGTGVQETQYF. CDR3 nucleotide sequence: TGTGCCAGCAGTCCCTCCGGGACAGGGGTTCAAGAGACCCAGTACTTC.

This rearrangement joins TRBV5-1 to TRBJ2-7; weak D call: TRBD2 (5 bases). V was trimmed by 4 bases and J by 0 bases, leaving 11 bases between them. CDR1 and CDR2 from the germline V gene are SGHRS and YFSETQ. This CDR3 has 14 amino acids. CDR3 sequence: CASSQTGDSYEQYV. The CDR3 coding sequence is TGCGCCAGCAGCCAAACCGGGGACTCCTACGAGCAGTACGTC.

This clone was picked up one time. This chain connects TRBV16 to TRBJ2-7; TRBD2 might be the D (6 bases). Trimming pared 4 bases from V and 2 bases from J, leaving 15 bases between. The CDR3 sequence is 15 residues long. Germline values: CDR1 KGHSY, CDR2 FQNENV. The DNA for the CDR3 is TGTGCCAGCAGCCCAGCCCCGGGAGTTCCCTACGAGCAGTACTTC. This translates into CASSPAPGVPYEQYF.

The chain uses TRBV27 and TRBJ1-1, with D possibly TRBD1 on 6 matching bases. Trimming took 5 bases from V and 0 from J, leaving 10 bases between them. The CDR3 covers 14 residues. CDR1 MNHEY and CDR2 SMNVEV come from the germline V gene (reference sequence). CDR3 protein: CASSNRDMNTEAFF. The CDR3 nucleotides read TGTGCCAGCAGTAACCGGGACATGAACACTGAAGCTTTCTTT.

This clone was recorded many times. The chain uses TRBV5-6 and TRBJ1-2; perhaps TRBD1 as D (5 bases). CDR3 size: 13 residues. V was trimmed by 5 bases and J by 4 bases, leaving 12 bases between them. Looked up from germline, CDR1 is SGHDT and CDR2 is YYEEEE. CDR3 protein: CASRSQGTYGYTF. Here the CDR3 DNA reads TGTGCCAGCAGATCGCAGGGTACCTATGGCTACACCTTC.

This chain connects TRBV7-9 to TRBJ2-3; TRBD2 agrees at 8 bases. V gave up 5 bases and J gave up 6 bases; unmatched junction bases: 10. The V gene's germline CDR1 is SEHNR and CDR2 FQNEAQ (reference sequence). This CDR3 region has 15 residues. The DNA for the CDR3 is TGTGCCAGCAGCGCCGTTAGCGGGGCTCTCGATACGCAGTATTTT. It specifies CASSAVSGALDTQYF.

This chain connects TRBV7-6 to TRBJ2-6; D is undetermined. CDR3 size: 17 residues. The ends were cut back, 3 bases at V and 0 bases at J, with 12 bases in the middle. The V gene's germline CDR1 is SGHVS and CDR2 FNYEAQ. This chain's CDR3 is CASSFYQISSGANVLTF. The CDR3 region has the DNA TGTGCCAGCAGCTTTTATCAGATAAGCTCTGGGGCCAACGTCCTGACTTTC.

The rearrangement uses TRBV7-8 and TRBJ2-2; a weak D match, TRBD1 (5 bases). The CDR3 is 13 residues long. The ends were cut back, 4 bases at V and 7 bases at J, with 10 bases in the middle. Germline CDR1 is SGHVS and CDR2 is FQNEAQ. CDR3 nucleotides: TGTGCCAGCAGCTCCAGGGTTTACGGGGAGCTGTTTTTT. Protein: CASSSRVYGELFF.

The chain is built from TRBV15 and TRBJ2-7, with 9 bases aligning to TRBD1. Germline trimming cut 0 bases from V and 7 bases from J; bases unmatched to any gene: 7. Germline CDR1 LNHNV, CDR2 YYDKDF (reference sequence). The CDR3 extends over 15 amino acids. The CDR3 DNA follows: TGTGCCACCAGCAGAGATGGACAGGGGATAAGGGAGCAGTACTTC. It translates to CATSRDGQGIREQYF.

The genes are TRBV7-9 and TRBJ1-2, with 9 bases lining up with TRBD1. Trimming removed 6 bases from V and 6 bases from J; junction bases left unmatched: 11. Germline V lookup: CDR1 SEHNR, CDR2 FQNEAQ (reference sequence). This CDR3 spans 15 amino acids. The CDR3 DNA reads TGTGCCAGCAGGCCTAGGACAGGGGTCCGCCATGGCTACACCTTC. It encodes CASRPRTGVRHGYTF.

The rearrangement uses TRBV11-2 and TRBJ2-1; possibly TRBD2 for D (6 bases). The CDR3 loop spans 12 amino acids. V lost 7 bases to trimming and J lost 9 bases, with 13 bases between them. The germline V gene encodes CDR1 SGHAT and CDR2 FQNNGV. The CDR3 sequence: CASIQEGFEQFF. CDR3 coding DNA: TGTGCCAGCATCCAGGAGGGATTTGAGCAGTTCTTC.

CDR3 region: CASSLAAGDSQYSNQPQHF. Written as DNA, the CDR3 is TGTGCCAGCAGCTTAGCCGCAGGGGACAGCCAGTATAGCAATCAGCCCCAGCATTTT. The V and J genes are TRBV7-6 and TRBJ1-5; 7 nucleotides line up with TRBD1. The germline CDR1 and CDR2 sequences are SGHVS and FNYEAQ. The CDR3 is 19 amino acids. V was clipped by 0 bases and J by 0 bases; unmatched bases: 11.